This TCR beta chain came from a study of cytomegalovirus exposure and HLA in healthy donors. The CDR3 has 13 residues. The V gene's germline CDR1 is SQVTM and CDR2 ANQGSEA. V lost 1 base to trimming and J lost 6 bases, with 10 bases between them. Data came from immunoSEQ multiplex PCR; TCRdb stores just in-frame clones and leaves some out. The sample shows 150,000 to 250,000 clones, roughly 77% of them seen only once. The specimen was PBMCs. This receptor was obtained from a woman aged 30 to 39 in good health and CMV-seronegative. The chain carries TRBV29-1 and TRBJ1-5, with a tentative D call TRBD1 (6 bases). The CDR3 is CSVEAQGIQPQHF. The CDR3 coding sequence is TGCAGCGTTGAAGCGCAGGGGATTCAGCCCCAGCATTTT.